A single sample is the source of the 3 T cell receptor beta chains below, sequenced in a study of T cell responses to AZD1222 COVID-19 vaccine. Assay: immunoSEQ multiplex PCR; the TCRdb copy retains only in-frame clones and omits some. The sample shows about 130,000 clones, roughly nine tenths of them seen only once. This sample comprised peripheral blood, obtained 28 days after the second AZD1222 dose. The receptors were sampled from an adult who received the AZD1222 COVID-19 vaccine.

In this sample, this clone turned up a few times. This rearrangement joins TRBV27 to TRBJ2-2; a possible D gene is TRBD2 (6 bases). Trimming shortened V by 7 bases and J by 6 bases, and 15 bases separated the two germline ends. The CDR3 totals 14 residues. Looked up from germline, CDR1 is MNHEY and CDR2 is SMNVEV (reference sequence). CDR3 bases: TGTGCCAGCAATAGCGGCGGGACGGCCGGGGAGCTGTTTTTT. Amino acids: CASNSGGTAGELFF.

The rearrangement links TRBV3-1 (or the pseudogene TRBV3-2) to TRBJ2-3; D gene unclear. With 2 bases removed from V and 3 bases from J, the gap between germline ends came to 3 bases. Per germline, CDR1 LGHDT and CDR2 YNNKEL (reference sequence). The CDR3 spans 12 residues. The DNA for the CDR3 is TGTGCCAGCAGCCAAACTACAGATACGCAGTATTTT. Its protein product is CASSQTTDTQYF.

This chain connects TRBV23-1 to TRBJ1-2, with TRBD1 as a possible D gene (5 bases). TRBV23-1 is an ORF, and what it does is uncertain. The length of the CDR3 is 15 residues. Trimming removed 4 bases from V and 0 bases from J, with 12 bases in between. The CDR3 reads CASSLGDGSNYGYTF. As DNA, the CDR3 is TGCGCCAGCAGTCTTGGGGACGGGTCTAACTATGGCTACACCTTC.